These T cell receptor beta chains were read from a single sample in a study of PD-1 blockade in classical Hodgkin lymphoma. Libraries were prepared by immunoSEQ multiplex PCR; TCRdb keeps only in-frame clonotypes and omits some of them. The sample has over 9,500 clones, nearly 85% seen once. Sample: peripheral blood mononuclear cells (PBMCs), taken before the fourth cycle of nivolumab. The source is a human donor with classical Hodgkin lymphoma. Each CDR3 is given with its conserved first and last residue. The order of the fields is V gene, J gene, CDR3 protein.

V gene: TRBV7-3; J gene: TRBJ2-2; CDR3 protein: CASSLGGTSFTGELFF
V gene: TRBV10-1; J gene: TRBJ2-1; CDR3 protein: CASSGPTIYNEQFF
V gene: TRBV6-1; J gene: TRBJ2-7; CDR3 protein: CASSVGTGSSYEQYF
V gene: TRBV12-2; J gene: TRBJ2-1; CDR3 protein: CASRLASLGAPNEQFF
V gene: TRBV5-4; J gene: TRBJ2-2; CDR3 protein: CASSLMGMNTGELFF
V gene: TRBV6-1; J gene: TRBJ1-2; CDR3 protein: CASSEGTYGYTF
V gene: TRBV7-8; J gene: TRBJ1-1; CDR3 protein: CASSLGLQGGTEAFF
V gene: TRBV5-6; J gene: TRBJ2-5; CDR3 protein: CASSFRGQETQYF
V gene: TRBV27; J gene: TRBJ1-5; CDR3 protein: CASSLSGYNQPQHF
V gene: TRBV6-6; J gene: TRBJ2-7; CDR3 protein: CASSYALYEQYF
V gene: TRBV29-1; J gene: TRBJ2-1; CDR3 protein: CSVDNLAGGGNEQFF
V gene: TRBV30; J gene: TRBJ1-1; CDR3 protein: CAWSVLLEAFF
V gene: TRBV6-5; J gene: TRBJ2-1; CDR3 protein: CASSYSRGGHYNEQFF
V gene: TRBV10-3; J gene: TRBJ1-3; CDR3 protein: CAITDSGNTIYF
V gene: TRBV27; J gene: TRBJ1-4; CDR3 protein: CASSFSPTNEKLFF
V gene: TRBV21-1; J gene: TRBJ2-5; CDR3 protein: CASSKKLGSQETQYF
V gene: TRBV10-1; J gene: TRBJ2-3; CDR3 protein: CASSVSVGDTQYF
V gene: TRBV7-9; J gene: TRBJ2-1; CDR3 protein: CASSPPGSNEQFF
V gene: TRBV28; J gene: TRBJ1-5; CDR3 protein: CASSLEGQPQHF